The 24 T cell receptor beta chains below come from one sample, sequenced in a study of blood T cell repertoires in COVID-19. Assay used: immunoSEQ multiplex PCR; TCRdb lists only in-frame clones, some missing. The repertoire consists of around 100,000 clones, with approximately 84% occurring once and the leading ten covering 2% to 2.5%. Material: peripheral blood. Every receptor here comes from a human donor in a cohort sampled during active COVID-19.

This clone was seen only a few times. The chain has TRBV6-2 or TRBV6-3 and TRBJ1-6; D remains unclear. The CDR3 length is 15 residues. Germline V lookup: CDR1 MNHEY, CDR2 SVGEGT. Trimming took off 7 bases at V and 8 bases at J, with 18 bases between the two ends. The CDR3 spells CASTPLGVLDSPLHF. CDR3 nucleotides: TGTGCCAGCACCCCCCTCGGGGTCCTTGATTCACCCCTCCACTTT.

The rearrangement links TRBV3-1 (or the pseudogene TRBV3-2) to TRBJ2-7, with 9 nucleotides matching TRBD2. The CDR3 is 16 amino acids. The germline gives CDR1 LGHDT, CDR2 YNNKEL (reference sequence). The J segment lost 7 bases and the V segment lost 4 bases, leaving 14 bases of the junction unmatched. In DNA form, the CDR3 reads TGTGCCAGCAGCCGGAGTGGCCTAGCGGGAACGGGGGAGCAGTACTTC. This encodes CASSRSGLAGTGEQYF.

J is TRBJ1-6 and V is TRBV30, with TRBD1 matching over 8 bases. V dropped 2 bases and J dropped 7; count of bases not matched to a gene: 10. The CDR3 spans 16 residues. Per germline, CDR1 GTSNPN and CDR2 SVGIG (reference sequence). CDR3 loop: CAWSSQNRQGNSPLHF. In nucleotides, the CDR3 is TGTGCCTGGAGTTCCCAAAATAGACAGGGGAATTCACCCCTCCACTTT.

This clone was detected only once. The chain uses TRBV19 and TRBJ1-2; 7 bases agree with TRBD1. Germline CDR1 is LNHDA and CDR2 is SQIVND (reference sequence). The CDR3 length is 14 residues. V was pared by 8 bases and J by 0 bases, with 6 bases of the junction left unmatched. This chain's CDR3 is CASSNTGANYGYTF. The CDR3 DNA sequence: TGTGCCAGTTCTAATACAGGGGCTAACTATGGCTACACCTTC.

This chain joins TRBV29-1 and TRBJ1-5, with 7 bases lining up with TRBD1. CDR1 and CDR2 (germline): SQVTM, ANQGSEA. V lost 4 bases and J lost 2; bases outside the gene matches: 5. This CDR3 is built from 14 residues. Here the CDR3 reads CSVATGVGNQPQHF. CDR3 nucleotides: TGCAGCGTTGCAACAGGGGTCGGCAATCAGCCCCAGCATTTT.

The rearrangement uses TRBV18 and TRBJ1-4; D remains unclear. There are 16 residues in the CDR3. Germline V gives CDR1 KGHSH, CDR2 LQKENI. Trimming removed 3 bases from V and 5 bases from J, with 16 bases in between. Written as DNA, the CDR3 is TGTGCCAGCTCACCGATGCCGGGGAGCAAAAATGAAAAACTGTTTTTT. The encoded protein is CASSPMPGSKNEKLFF.

The CDR3 bases are TGTGCCAGCAGCCCGACAGGAACCCAAAGCTACGAGCAGTACTTC. Protein: CASSPTGTQSYEQYF. The chain has TRBV5-6 and TRBJ2-7; D is perhaps TRBD1 (6 bases). The CDR3 consists of 15 residues. V was trimmed by 4 bases and J by 3 bases, leaving 17 bases between them. CDR1 is SGHDT and CDR2 is YYEEEE in the germline V gene.

The genes are TRBV6-1 and TRBJ1-3; 7 bases match TRBD1. Trimming at V came to 1 base and at J to 2 bases, leaving 5 bases not matched to a gene. The length of the CDR3 is 16 residues. Germline loops: CDR1 MNHNS, CDR2 SASEGT. The CDR3 loop reads CASSEGSTGPGNTIYF. The CDR3 DNA reads as TGTGCCAGCAGTGAAGGTTCGACAGGGCCTGGAAACACCATATATTTT.

The gene calls are TRBV28 and TRBJ2-5; TRBD1 is a possible D gene (6 bases). The CDR3 extends over 14 amino acids. Germline CDR1 and CDR2: MDHEN and SYDVKM. V was shortened by 6 bases and J by 0 bases, with 11 bases between the two germline ends. As DNA, the CDR3 is TGTGCCAGCAGGCAACAGGGTAACCAAGAGACCCAGTACTTC. The encoded protein is CASRQQGNQETQYF.

The chain combines TRBV6-5 with TRBJ1-1; perhaps TRBD1 as D (6 bases). This CDR3 has 13 residues. The V end lost 6 bases, the J end lost 6 bases, and 14 bases lay between the germline ends. Germline values: CDR1 MNHEY, CDR2 SVGAGI. Written as DNA, the CDR3 is TGTGCCAGCAGAACAGGGCCGAAATCTGAAGCTTTCTTT. Amino acid sequence: CASRTGPKSEAFF.

This chain connects TRBV6-1 to TRBJ1-5; 8 nucleotides match TRBD1. The V and J ends lost 1 base and 7 bases, in that order; junction bases with no gene match: 6. The CDR3 is 15 residues long. Germline values: CDR1 MNHNS, CDR2 SASEGT. CDR3 sequence reads: CASSEVGQGGQPQHF. Written as DNA, the CDR3 is TGTGCCAGCAGTGAAGTAGGACAGGGAGGGCAGCCCCAGCATTTT.

The gene calls are TRBV6-1 and TRBJ1-2; D not resolved. V was cut by 0 bases and J by 0 bases, with 8 bases left in between. The CDR3 is 15 amino acids. CDR1 is MNHNS and CDR2 is SASEGT in the germline V gene. The CDR3 DNA sequence: TGTGCCAGCAGTGAAGCGATGGCCCCTAACTATGGCTACACCTTC. Translated: CASSEAMAPNYGYTF.

The chain joins TRBV2 to TRBJ1-6; D is uncertain. The V end lost 8 bases, the J end lost 9 bases, and 11 bases lay between the germline ends. The CDR3 totals 12 residues. The germline V gene encodes CDR1 SNHLY and CDR2 FYNNEI. The CDR3 DNA follows: TGTGCCAGCTCTCCAAGCGGTTCACCCCTCCACTTT. Amino acids: CASSPSGSPLHF.

The gene calls are TRBV30 and TRBJ2-5; tentatively, D is TRBD2 (5 bases). This CDR3 has 20 amino acids. Trimming removed 0 bases from V and 1 base from J, with 27 bases in between. Germline-derived CDR1 and CDR2 are GTSNPN and SVGIG (reference sequence). CDR3 coding DNA: TGTGCCTGGAGTGTACCATTCGGGGAGAGATGGATTTACTTCCAAGAGACCCAGTACTTC. The encoded protein is CAWSVPFGERWIYFQETQYF.

V and J are TRBV28 and TRBJ2-3; 7 bases fit TRBD1. The V segment lost 5 bases and the J segment 8 bases; nucleotides outside the gene matches: 19. This CDR3 comprises 17 residues. The V gene's germline CDR1 is MDHEN and CDR2 SYDVKM. DNA of the CDR3: TGTGCCAGCAGTCCGTCCATCCGGGACAGAGGTGAGAGTACGCAGTATTTT. It translates to CASSPSIRDRGESTQYF.

This sequence joins TRBV7-8 and TRBJ2-3; 7 bases map to TRBD2. Germline trimming cut 1 base from V and 2 bases from J; bases unmatched to any gene: 9. The CDR3 contains 17 residues. Germline CDR1 reads SGHVS; CDR2 reads FQNEAQ. The CDR3 DNA reads TGTGCCAGCAGCTTAGGCGGCGGGAGTAGCTACACAGATACGCAGTATTTT. The encoded protein is CASSLGGGSSYTDTQYF.

The chain employs TRBV2 and TRBJ2-1, with 10 nucleotides matching TRBD2. From germline, CDR1 is SNHLY and CDR2 FYNNEI. The CDR3 loop spans 15 amino acids. With V trimmed by 5 bases and J by 4 bases, 5 bases remained unmatched. This CDR3 reads CASSRGTSAYNEQFF. The CDR3 nucleotides are TGTGCCAGCAGTCGCGGGACTAGCGCATACAATGAGCAGTTCTTC.

V is TRBV18 and J is TRBJ2-3, with 15 nucleotides matching TRBD2. V was clipped by 6 bases and J by 0 bases; unmatched bases: 7. Germline assignment: CDR1 KGHSH and CDR2 LQKENI. The length of the CDR3 is 18 residues. The CDR3 DNA sequence: TGTGCCAGCTCCCCGGGACTAGCGGGGGGCACTAGCACAGATACGCAGTATTTT. Translating gives CASSPGLAGGTSTDTQYF.

The genes are TRBV30 and TRBJ1-3; D unclear. Germline V gene data show CDR1 as GTSNPN and CDR2 as SVGIG (reference sequence). Between the trimmed V and J ends, which lost 3 bases and 3 bases, there was a span of 9 bases. This CDR3 is 13 amino acids long. The CDR3 loop is CAWSPGDGNTIYF. CDR3 DNA sequence: TGTGCCTGGAGCCCCGGGGATGGAAACACCATATATTTT.

This chain connects TRBV27 to TRBJ1-2, with TRBD1 identical over 8 bases. The CDR3 contains 16 residues. Looked up from germline, CDR1 is MNHEY and CDR2 is SMNVEV (reference sequence). V shed 5 bases, J shed 4 bases, and the junction held 12 bases outside the gene matches. In nucleotides, the CDR3 is TGTGCCAGCAGTCCGAACCCCAGGGGGCTTGGCTATGGCTACACCTTC. Amino acids: CASSPNPRGLGYGYTF.

The chain links TRBV6-1 to TRBJ1-2; 7 nucleotides match TRBD1. Germline V lookup: CDR1 MNHNS, CDR2 SASEGT. The CDR3 length is 17 residues. Unmatched junction bases numbered 13, after V lost 3 bases and J lost 3 bases. The CDR3 DNA reads TGTGCCAGCAGTGACTTACAGGGGCGCAGTACTTACTATGGCTACACCTTC. It yields the protein CASSDLQGRSTYYGYTF.

The gene calls are TRBV5-5 and TRBJ2-7; D remains unclear. Germline V gives CDR1 SGHKS, CDR2 YYEKEE (reference sequence). The germline V and J ends were trimmed by 0 bases and 1 base, with 8 bases remaining between them. The CDR3 has 14 amino acids. CDR3 DNA sequence: TGTGCCAGCAGCTTGGCAGGTTTGTCCTACGAGCAGTACTTC. Protein sequence: CASSLAGLSYEQYF. The full variable domain, its missing parts supplied by reference TRBV5-5 and TRBJ2-7, is DAGVTQSPTHLIKTRGQQVTLRCSPISGHKSVSWYQQVLGQGPQFIFQYYEKEERGRGNFPDRFSARQFPNYSSELNVNALLLGDSALYLCASSLAGLSYEQYFGPGTRLTVT.

The chain combines TRBV6-1 with TRBJ2-2; no clear D gene. CDR1 and CDR2 from the germline V gene are MNHNS and SASEGT. The CDR3 runs 15 residues. Trimming took 2 bases from V and 6 from J, leaving 13 bases between them. The CDR3 nucleotides read TGTGCCAGCAGTGAATCTACAGCCCTATCCGGGGAGCTGTTTTTT. Translated, it gives CASSESTALSGELFF.

The gene calls are TRBV29-1 and TRBJ2-2; 7 nucleotides agree with TRBD1. The CDR3 is 14 amino acids. Unmatched junction bases numbered 5, after V lost 5 bases and J lost 2 bases. Germline V gene data show CDR1 as SQVTM and CDR2 as ANQGSEA. The CDR3 nucleotides are TGCAGCGTTCAAGGGGGCCCCAACACCGGGGAGCTGTTTTTT. Encoded protein: CSVQGGPNTGELFF.